This is a list of T cell receptor beta chains from one sample in a study of T cells after yellow fever vaccination. TCRdb re-called the 5' RACE reads through MiXCR, storing one row per CDR3 protein. Of under 250,000 distinct CDR3 sequences listed, around 3.1% are singletons. This specimen was CD4+ T cells sorted from PBMCs, taken 10 days after the yellow fever booster vaccination. The receptors stem from a man between 18 and 35 years old who received the YFV17D yellow fever vaccine. The CDR3 runs from the conserved cysteine through the conserved F or W. Each record gives: clone size, CDR3 length, D gene, J gene, V gene, CDR3 DNA, CDR3 protein. A D gene is named only where the DNA matches it firmly. Rows may omit the clone size; those that give it use once, few, many or a size class.

>few|16|.|TRBJ2-3|TRBV5-4
TGTGCCAGCAGCTTGGCCCGGGCGATGCGCACAGATACGCAGTATTTT
CASSLARAMRTDTQYF
>.|15|TRBD1|TRBJ2-7|TRBV5-1
TGCGCCAGCAGCTTGGTTTCAGGGGGTATCTACGAGCAGTACTTC
CASSLVSGGIYEQYF
>few|16|TRBD2|TRBJ2-5|TRBV9
TGTGCCAGCAGCGGGGGCCAGACAGCGGGAAAAGAGACCCAGTACTTC
CASSGGQTAGKETQYF
>.|13|.|TRBJ1-5|TRBV5-1
TGCGCCAGCCGTCTCGAGGGTGGGGAGCCCCAGCATTTT
CASRLEGGEPQHF
>many|16|TRBD2|TRBJ2-3|TRBV28
TGTGCCAGCATTCCTCGCGGGGGGGCCCGCACAGATACGCAGTATTTT
CASIPRGGARTDTQYF
>many|16|.|TRBJ2-6|TRBV7-8
TGTGCCAGCAGCTCCCTAAGTGGGCCTGGGGCCAACGTCCTGACTTTC
CASSSLSGPGANVLTF
>many|18|TRBD1|TRBJ1-4|TRBV12-3/TRBV12-4
TGTGCCAGCAAACGATGGGACAGGGGAATCGAGGCTAATGAAAAACTGTTTTTT
CASKRWDRGIEANEKLFF
>many|14|.|TRBJ1-3|TRBV9
TGTGCCAGCAGCGCCAACTTGGGGGGAAACACCATATATTTT
CASSANLGGNTIYF
>many|15|TRBD2|TRBJ2-5|TRBV7-2
TGTGCCAGCAGCTTCGCCCGACTAGCGGACACGACCCAGTACTTC
CASSFARLADTTQYF
>.|12|TRBD1|TRBJ2-5|TRBV6-1
TGTGCCAGCAGTGAAACAGGGGGGACCCAGTACTTC
CASSETGGTQYF
>few|16|TRBD2|TRBJ2-3|TRBV4-2
TGTGCCAGCAGCCAAGCAGCGGGGGGTTTGACAGATACGCAGTATTTT
CASSQAAGGLTDTQYF